This entry lists 2 T cell receptor beta chains sequenced from one sample in a study of STAT3 mutations in large granular lymphocyte leukemia. Regarding the study as a whole: Every T-LGLL patient had at least one immunodominant TCRbeta clonotype.

Using immunoSEQ multiplex PCR, the repertoire was profiled, and TCRdb retains in-frame clones only, with some absent. Of roughly 40,000 clones listed, 70% to 90% are singletons. These TCRs are of unknown antigen specificity. The source material was PBMCs. The receptors were gathered from a human donor with T large granular lymphocyte leukemia. Some clones in this sample may be carry-over from other donors' samples.

The chain is built from TRBV7-9 and TRBJ1-1; D unresolved. Trimming cost V 3 bases and J 3 bases, with 8 bases left between them. CDR3 length equals 13 residues. From germline, CDR1 is SEHNR and CDR2 FQNEAQ (reference sequence). Here the CDR3 DNA reads TGTGCCAGCAGCTTTATGCAAGACACTGAAGCTTTCTTT. Translated: CASSFMQDTEAFF.

The chain couples TRBV19 to TRBJ2-7; D is perhaps TRBD2 (6 bases). Germline V gene data show CDR1 as LNHDA and CDR2 as SQIVND (reference sequence). V was cut by 5 bases and J by 2 bases, with 10 bases left in between. This CDR3 contains 13 residues. The CDR3, as DNA: TGTGCCAGTAGTTATGGACTAACCTACGAGCAGTACTTC. This codes for CASSYGLTYEQYF.